This TCR beta chain was captured by sequencing in a study of regulatory T cells in long-lasting Graves disease. Study conclusions and caveats: New patients shared about a thousand public clonotypes, fewer than the 2,500 to 3,500 shared by persistent patients. TCR diversity was lower in persistent than newly diagnosed Graves' disease.

The CDR3 sequence is 14 residues long. Germline loops: CDR1 SGHVS, CDR2 FQNEAQ. Trimming removed 8 bases from V and 4 bases from J, with 12 bases in between. Combining iRepertoire HTBI primers with Arm-PCR of CDR3 regions, the authors built TCR beta libraries. TCRdb re-analysed the multiplex PCR reads in MiXCR, keeping a single row per CDR3 protein. The data contain about 400,000 distinct CDR3 sequences, 15% to 20% of them singletons. As concerns this clonotype: Its antigen is as yet unknown.

The sample's time point: newly diagnosed GD, antithyroid drugs for less than 3 months. From PBMCs, RNA was extracted and then used to make the TCR library. These data also featured in a second study, about T cells in Graves' hyperthyroidism and ophthalmopathy. From that second work: Clinical symptoms, serum thyroxine and TRAb, thyroid ultrasound and orbital computed tomography were used for the diagnoses.

This TCR was recovered from a young woman with Graves disease. The source was peripheral blood mononuclear cells (PBMCs), collected at new diagnosis, from a patient treated with antithyroid drugs. This chain uses TRBV7-8 with TRBJ2-6; D remains ambiguous. The CDR3 region is CASSVGNGANVLTF. CDR3 sequence (DNA): TGTGCCAGCTCGGTGGGGAACGGGGCCAACGTCCTGACTTTC.